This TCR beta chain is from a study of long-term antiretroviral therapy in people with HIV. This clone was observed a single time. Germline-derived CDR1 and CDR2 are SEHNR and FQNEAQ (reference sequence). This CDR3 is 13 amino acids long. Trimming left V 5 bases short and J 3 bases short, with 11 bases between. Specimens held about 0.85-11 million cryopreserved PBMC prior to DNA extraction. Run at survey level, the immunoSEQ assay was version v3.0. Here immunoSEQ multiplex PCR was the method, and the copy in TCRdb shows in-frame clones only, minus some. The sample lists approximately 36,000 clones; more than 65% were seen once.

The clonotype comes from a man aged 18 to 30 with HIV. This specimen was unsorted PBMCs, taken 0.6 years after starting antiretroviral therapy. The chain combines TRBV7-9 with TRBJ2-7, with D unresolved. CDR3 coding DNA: TGTGCCAGCAGCGCACGGGCCAACTACGAGCAGTACTTC. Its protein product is CASSARANYEQYF.